What follows are 21 T cell receptor beta chains derived from one specimen sequenced in a study of T cell repertoires in cytomegalovirus infection. In TCRdb, the reads were re-called with MiXCR into one record per CDR3 protein. The table records roughly 760,000 distinct CDR3 sequences, 35% of them present only once. Sequenced sample: PBMCs. The receptors come from a human donor in good health (CMV status not recorded). Some clones in this sample may be carry-over from other donors' samples.

This clonotype has a handful of counts. The chain employs TRBV2 and TRBJ1-1; 8 nucleotides align to TRBD1. Germline V gene sequence: CDR1 SNHLY, CDR2 FYNNEI. Trimming at V came to 6 bases and at J to 10 bases, leaving 10 bases not matched to a gene. CDR3 length equals 13 residues. The CDR3 DNA reads TGTGCCAGCAGCGAGGACAGGGTAAGGGGAGCTTTCTTT. Protein: CASSEDRVRGAFF. The full variable domain, completed using reference TRBV2 and TRBJ1-1, is EPEVTQTPSHQVTQMGQEVILRCVPISNHLYFYWYRQILGQKVEFLVSFYNNEISEKSEIFDDQFSVERPDGSNFTLKIRSTKLEDSAMYFCASSEDRVRGAFFGQGTRLTVV.

In its sample, this clonotype was seen a few times. J is TRBJ1-5 and V is TRBV20-1; 7 bases are shared with TRBD1. V dropped 5 bases and J dropped 4; count of bases not matched to a gene: 8. The CDR3 is 14 residues long. Per germline, CDR1 DFQATT and CDR2 SNEGSKA (reference sequence). The CDR3 here is CSAVEGAENQPQHF. The CDR3 DNA is TGCAGTGCTGTCGAGGGGGCTGAGAATCAGCCCCAGCATTTT.

Worth noting for this clonotype: This may stem from a read error, because a much larger clone lies one nucleotide away. The chain couples TRBV7-9 to TRBJ2-5, with D maybe TRBD1 (5 bases). With 4 bases removed from V and 2 bases from J, the gap between germline ends came to 8 bases. CDR1 SEHNR and CDR2 FQNEAQ come from the germline V gene (reference sequence). The CDR3 sequence is 13 residues long. CDR3 sequence (DNA): TGTGCCAGCAGCTCACAGGATCAAGAGACCCAGTACTTC. The encoded protein is CASSSQDQETQYF.

This rearrangement joins TRBV6-5 to TRBJ1-5; a possible D gene is TRBD1 (5 bases). V lost 5 bases and J 0 bases, leaving 14 bases between the germline ends. The CDR3 loop spans 16 amino acids. The germline V gene encodes CDR1 MNHEY and CDR2 SVGAGI. The CDR3 DNA follows: TGTGCCAGCAGTCCCCTGGGACGGGATAGCAATCAGCCCCAGCATTTT. The encoded protein is CASSPLGRDSNQPQHF.

V is TRBV19 and J is TRBJ1-4; possible D gene TRBD1, 6 bases. Trimming removed 5 bases at V and 7 bases at J, with 14 bases between. CDR1 and CDR2 from the germline V gene are LNHDA and SQIVND (reference sequence). This CDR3 spans 14 amino acids. The CDR3 nucleotides read TGTGCCAGTAGTCCAATGTCCAGGGGTGAAAAACTGTTTTTT. Protein product: CASSPMSRGEKLFF.

This clonotype showed up just a few times. The chain is built from TRBV5-1 and TRBJ2-7, with TRBD2 matching 14 bases. CDR1 is SGHRS and CDR2 is YFSETQ in the germline V gene. The CDR3 is 17 residues long. Losses at the gene ends were 4 bases for V and 0 bases for J; bases not matched to a gene: 6. Here the CDR3 reads CASSAGLAGASSYEQYF. In nucleotides, the CDR3 is TGCGCCAGCAGCGCGGGACTAGCGGGGGCCTCCTCCTACGAGCAGTACTTC. Together with reference TRBV5-1 and TRBJ2-7, the CDR3 gives the full variable domain: KAGVTQTPRYLIKTRGQQVTLSCSPISGHRSVSWYQQTPGQGLQFLFEYFSETQRNKGNFPGRFSGRQFSNSRSEMNVSTLELGDSALYLCASSAGLAGASSYEQYFGPGTRLTVT.

Many counts were recorded for this clonotype. The chain carries TRBV7-8 and TRBJ1-1; possible D gene TRBD1, 6 bases. V was trimmed by 1 base and J by 13 bases, leaving 25 bases between them. The CDR3 totals 16 residues. The germline gives CDR1 SGHVS, CDR2 FQNEAQ. For the CDR3, the DNA is TGTGCCAGCAGCTTAGTGGGGCGGAGACAGGACCCATCGGGTTTCTTT. Its translation: CASSLVGRRQDPSGFF.

CDR3 region: CASSPEAGGGGRGPYGYTF. The CDR3 DNA sequence: TGTGCCAGCTCACCAGAGGCAGGGGGCGGTGGTCGCGGCCCCTATGGCTACACCTTC. The chain joins TRBV18 to TRBJ1-2; 8 bases are a match to TRBD1. The CDR3 consists of 19 residues. In germline, CDR1 is KGHSH, CDR2 LQKENI. V trimming: 2 bases; J trimming: 4 bases; junction bases outside the gene matches: 18.

Comments on this clonotype: A single base separates this from a much larger clone, so it may be a read error. CDR3 protein: CASSPGVGTEACF. In nucleotides, the CDR3 is TGTGCCAGCAGCCCGGGCGTGGGCACTGAAGCTTGCTTT. The rearrangement joins TRBV12-3 or TRBV12-4 to TRBJ1-1; unclear D gene. This CDR3 has 13 residues.

This clonotype has a handful of counts. The CDR3 sequence: CSAREVRSGENHPQYF. CDR3 bases: TGCAGTGCTAGAGAGGTTCGTAGCGGGGAAAATCATCCGCAGTATTTT. V is TRBV20-1 and J is TRBJ2-3, with 8 nucleotides matching TRBD2. V shed 0 bases and J 10 bases; nucleotides not matched to a gene: 15. Germline loops: CDR1 DFQATT, CDR2 SNEGSKA (reference sequence). The CDR3 covers 16 residues.

The genes are TRBV3-1 and TRBJ2-1, with 7 bases lining up with TRBD2. Germline loops: CDR1 LGHDT, CDR2 YNNKEL (reference sequence). The CDR3 is made up of 16 amino acids. The junction had 3 bases not matched to a gene; V was cut back by 1 base and J by 0 bases. The DNA of the CDR3 is TGTGCCAGCAGCCAAGTCGGGACTATCTCCTACAATGAGCAGTTCTTC. Its translation is CASSQVGTISYNEQFF.

This chain links TRBV18 with TRBJ1-2; 8 bases fit TRBD1. Losses at the gene ends were 2 bases for V and 5 bases for J; bases not matched to a gene: 7. Germline loops: CDR1 KGHSH, CDR2 LQKENI. The CDR3 is 15 amino acids. The CDR3 spells CASSPTDRVRYGYTF. CDR3 coding DNA: TGTGCCAGCTCACCAACGGACAGGGTGCGATATGGCTACACCTTC.

This clonotype was seen a few times. The chain joins TRBV12-3 or TRBV12-4 to TRBJ2-3; 8 positions agree with TRBD2. The J segment lost 5 bases and the V segment lost 3 bases, leaving 10 bases of the junction unmatched. This CDR3 has 16 residues. In DNA, the CDR3 is TGTGCCAGCAGTTTTAGGGTTGTCGGGGGGGGAGATACGCAGTATTTT. As protein: CASSFRVVGGGDTQYF.

This clonotype showed up just a few times. The rearrangement uses TRBV19 and TRBJ2-6; 7 bases are shared with TRBD1. From germline, CDR1 is LNHDA and CDR2 SQIVND (reference sequence). After removal of 6 bases from V and 3 bases from J, the junction contained 5 bases not matched to a gene. There are 15 residues in the CDR3. The CDR3 is CASSPTGNGANVLTF. As DNA, the CDR3 is TGTGCCAGTAGCCCGACAGGGAATGGGGCCAACGTCCTGACTTTC.

This clonotype turned up a few times. V gene TRBV4-1 combines with J gene TRBJ1-2, with D possibly TRBD1 on 5 matching bases. The length of the CDR3 is 17 residues. V was trimmed by 0 bases and J by 7 bases, leaving 21 bases between them. Germline V gives CDR1 MGHRA, CDR2 YSYEKL. The CDR3 reads CASSQDTTGSPGSGYTF. For the CDR3, the DNA is TGCGCCAGCAGCCAAGATACAACAGGAAGCCCCGGTAGTGGCTACACCTTC.

This clonotype has a handful of counts. The rearrangement joins TRBV6-6 to TRBJ2-4; 7 bases map to TRBD1. The junction had 14 bases not matched to a gene; V was cut back by 3 bases and J by 6 bases. The germline CDR1 and CDR2 sequences are MNHNY and SVGAGI (reference sequence). The CDR3 sequence is 17 residues long. CDR3 DNA sequence: TGTGCCAGCAGTTATCCCTTGGTCGGCGCAGGGGGAAACATTCAGTACTTC. The encoded protein is CASSYPLVGAGGNIQYF.

The rearrangement uses TRBV24-1 and TRBJ2-1; D is uncertain. Between the trimmed V and J ends, which lost 4 bases and 0 bases, there was a span of 9 bases. From germline, CDR1 is KGHDR and CDR2 SFDVKD. The CDR3 loop spans 15 amino acids. CDR3 sequence reads: CATSESGLSYNEQFF. CDR3 DNA sequence: TGTGCCACCAGTGAGTCCGGCCTCTCCTACAATGAGCAGTTCTTC.

With regard to this clonotype: A much larger clone lies one base from this, so it may be a read error. CDR3 bases: TGTGCCAGCAGTGAACTGGTAACCACTGAAGCTTTCTTT. Its protein is CASSELVTTEAFF. The gene calls are TRBV6-1 and TRBJ1-1; no clear D. Trimming took 2 bases from V and 4 from J, leaving 8 bases between them. There are 13 residues in the CDR3. CDR1 and CDR2 from the germline V gene are MNHNS and SASEGT.

The rearrangement uses TRBV5-1 and TRBJ1-1; no definite D call. The CDR3 is made up of 17 amino acids. V was trimmed by 0 bases and J by 3 bases, leaving 18 bases between them. Germline CDR1 reads SGHRS; CDR2 reads YFSETQ. The CDR3 loop is CASSLALTSNPDTEAFF. The CDR3 DNA sequence: TGCGCCAGCAGCTTGGCACTCACCTCCAACCCAGACACTGAAGCTTTCTTT.

A few counts support this clonotype. J is TRBJ1-1 and V is TRBV11-2; D is undetermined. The ends were cut back, 2 bases at V and 5 bases at J, with 12 bases in the middle. The CDR3 is made up of 14 amino acids. Germline CDR1 is SGHAT and CDR2 is FQNNGV. The CDR3 nucleotides read TGTGCCAGCAGCTTAAGGGTCTCGAGGACTGAAGCTTTCTTT. Protein product: CASSLRVSRTEAFF.

The chain is built from TRBV7-2 and TRBJ2-7; the match to TRBD2 covers 8 bases. Per the germline V gene, CDR1 is SGHTA and CDR2 is FQGNSA. Trimming cost V 1 base and J 2 bases; bases outside gene matches: 7. The CDR3 is 16 residues long. CDR3 DNA: TGTGCCAGCAGCTTAGAACTAAGCGGGGGAACCTACGAGCAGTACTTC. It is translated as CASSLELSGGTYEQYF.